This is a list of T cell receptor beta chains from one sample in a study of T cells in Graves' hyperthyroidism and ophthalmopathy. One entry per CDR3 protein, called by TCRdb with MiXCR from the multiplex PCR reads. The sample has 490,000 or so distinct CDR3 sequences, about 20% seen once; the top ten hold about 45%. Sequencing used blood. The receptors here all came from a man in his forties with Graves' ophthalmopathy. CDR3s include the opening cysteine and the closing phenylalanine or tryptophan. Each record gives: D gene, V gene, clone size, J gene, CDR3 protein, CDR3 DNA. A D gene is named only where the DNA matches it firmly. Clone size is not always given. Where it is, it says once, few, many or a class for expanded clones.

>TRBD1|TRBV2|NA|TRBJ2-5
CASRPGQGGQETQYF
TGTGCCAGCAGGCCGGGACAGGGCGGTCAAGAGACCCAGTACTTC
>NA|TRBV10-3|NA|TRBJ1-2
CAISGEQNINYGYTF
TGTGCCATCAGTGGGGAACAAAACATTAACTATGGCTACACCTTC
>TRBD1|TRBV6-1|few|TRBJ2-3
CASMFGTGGTHLDTQYF
TGTGCCAGCATGTTCGGGACAGGGGGGACCCATCTGGATACGCAGTATTTT
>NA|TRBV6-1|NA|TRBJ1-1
CASSSRTRYTEAFF
TGTGCCAGCAGTTCCCGAACGAGGTACACTGAAGCTTTCTTT
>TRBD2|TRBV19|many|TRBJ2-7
CASSISGSGEQYF
TGTGCCAGTAGTATTAGCGGGAGCGGCGAGCAGTACTTC
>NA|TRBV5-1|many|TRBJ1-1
CASSLDPLRTLNTEAFF
TGCGCCAGCAGCTTGGACCCGCTCAGGACCTTGAACACTGAAGCTTTCTTT
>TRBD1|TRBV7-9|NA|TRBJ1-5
CASSPGGVIGQPQHF
TGTGCCAGCAGCCCAGGGGGGGTGATCGGCCAGCCCCAGCATTTT
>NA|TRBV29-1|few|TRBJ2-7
CSVEDPDGTSYEQYF
TGCAGCGTTGAAGACCCGGACGGAACCTCCTACGAGCAGTACTTC
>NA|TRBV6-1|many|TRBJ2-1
CASLLRTNYNEQFF
TGTGCCAGCCTACTCAGGACTAACTACAATGAGCAGTTCTTC
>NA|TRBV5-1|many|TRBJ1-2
CASSLLHTANYGYTF
TGCGCCAGCAGCTTGCTACATACCGCTAACTATGGCTACACCTTC
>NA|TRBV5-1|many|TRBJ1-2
CASSDNYGYTF
TGCGCCAGCAGTGATAACTATGGCTACACCTTC
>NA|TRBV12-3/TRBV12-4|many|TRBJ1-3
CASRGRSGNTIYF
TGTGCCAGCCGAGGACGCTCTGGAAACACCATATATTTT
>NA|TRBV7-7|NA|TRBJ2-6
CASSPGASGANVLTF
TGTGCTAGCAGCCCAGGGGCCTCTGGGGCCAACGTCCTGACTTTC
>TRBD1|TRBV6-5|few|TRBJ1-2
CASSYSGQGRADYTF
TGTGCCAGCAGTTACTCGGGACAGGGGCGGGCTGACTACACCTTC
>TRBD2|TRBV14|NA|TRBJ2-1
CASSQDLTSLGEQFF
TGTGCCAGCAGCCAAGACCTGACTAGCCTGGGTGAGCAGTTCTTC
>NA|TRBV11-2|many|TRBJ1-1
CASSPQQGGNTEAFF
TGTGCCAGCAGCCCTCAACAGGGCGGGAACACTGAAGCTTTCTTT
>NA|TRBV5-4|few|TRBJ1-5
CASSSSPSVAQHF
TGTGCCAGCAGCTCCTCCCCCTCTGTGGCCCAGCATTTT
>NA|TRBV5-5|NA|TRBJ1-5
CASSPDIHSNQPQHF
TGCGCCAGCAGCCCCGACATTCATAGCAATCAGCCCCAGCATTTT
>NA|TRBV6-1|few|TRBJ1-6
CASKRAEGSPLHF
TGTGCCAGCAAAAGGGCAGAGGGATCACCCCTCCACTTT
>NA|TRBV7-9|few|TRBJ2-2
CASSEDPAGLFF
TGTGCCAGCAGCGAGGACCCAGCTGGGCTGTTTTTT
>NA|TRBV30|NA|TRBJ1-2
CAWSVWQEYGYTF
TGTGCCTGGAGTGTATGGCAGGAGTATGGCTACACCTTC
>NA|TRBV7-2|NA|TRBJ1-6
CASSLVAGTHSYNSPLHF
TGTGCCAGCAGCTTAGTGGCAGGGACGCACTCCTATAATTCACCCCTCCACTTT
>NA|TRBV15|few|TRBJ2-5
CATSGFSGAETQYF
TGTGCCACCAGCGGTTTTAGCGGTGCTGAGACCCAGTACTTC
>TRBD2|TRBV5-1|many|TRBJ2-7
CASSWGLAGSPSSYEQYF
TGCGCCAGCAGCTGGGGACTAGCGGGGTCGCCTAGCTCCTACGAGCAGTACTTC
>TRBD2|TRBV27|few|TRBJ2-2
CASSFRSGRAGELFF
TGTGCCAGCAGTTTTCGTAGCGGGAGGGCCGGGGAGCTGTTTTTT
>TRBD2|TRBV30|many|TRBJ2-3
CAWGLAGGVDTQYF
TGTGCCTGGGGACTAGCGGGAGGTGTGGATACGCAGTATTTT
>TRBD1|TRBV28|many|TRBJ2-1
CASSPRTGLVSYNEQFF
TGTGCCAGCAGCCCTCGGACAGGCCTAGTCTCCTACAATGAGCAGTTCTTC
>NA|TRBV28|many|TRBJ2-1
CASTSGLPGNEQFF
TGTGCCAGCACAAGCGGTCTCCCCGGGAATGAGCAGTTCTTC
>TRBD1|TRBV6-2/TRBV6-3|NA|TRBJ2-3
CASSYSVRDRVSDTQYF
TGTGCCAGCAGTTACTCCGTTCGGGACAGGGTTTCAGATACGCAGTATTTT
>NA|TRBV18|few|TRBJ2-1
CASSPPAGGRNNEQFF
TGTGCCAGCTCACCCCCGGCGGGTGGACGGAATAATGAGCAGTTCTTC
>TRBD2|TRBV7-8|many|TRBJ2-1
CASAGTSGREGQFF
TGTGCCAGCGCCGGGACTAGCGGTCGGGAGGGGCAGTTCTTC
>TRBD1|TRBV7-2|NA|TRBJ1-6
CASSLVPDRVNSPLHF
TGTGCCAGCAGCTTAGTTCCCGACAGGGTGAATTCACCCCTCCACTTT
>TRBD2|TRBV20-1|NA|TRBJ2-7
CSARDAGGPYEQYF
TGCAGTGCTAGAGATGCGGGAGGGCCCTACGAGCAGTACTTC
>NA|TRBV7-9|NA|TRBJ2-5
CASSFRAWGAGDQETQYF
TGTGCCAGCAGCTTCAGAGCGTGGGGGGCCGGGGACCAAGAGACCCAGTACTTC
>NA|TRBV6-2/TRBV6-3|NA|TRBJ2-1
CASTPPTVYQFF
TGTGCCAGCACCCCCCCGACGGTGTATCAGTTCTTC
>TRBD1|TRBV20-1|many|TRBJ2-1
CSAVNRGSYNEQFF
TGCAGTGCGGTTAACAGGGGGTCCTACAATGAGCAGTTCTTC
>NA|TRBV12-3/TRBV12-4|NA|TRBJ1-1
CASSPIGRTGNTEAFF
TGTGCCAGCAGTCCGATTGGACGGACCGGGAACACTGAAGCTTTCTTT